The next 32 T cell receptor beta chains were all read from a single sample in a study of human T cells and chemical hapten exposure. Time point denoted: pre-sensitization, week 0. The treatment here: therapeutic diphenylcyclopropenone sensitization with weekly scalp DPC. TCRdb analysed the RACE reads with MiXCR anew, one entry per CDR3 protein. The sample yields approximately 180,000 distinct CDR3 sequences, approximately 31% seen once. This material consisted of whole blood, taken in connection with sensitization to the hapten diphenylcyclopropenone (DPC). The receptors were sampled from a woman in her 30s with alopecia areata. Some clones in this sample may be carry-over from other donors' samples.

The chain uses TRBV4-3 and TRBJ1-1; the match to TRBD1 covers 11 bases. Germline CDR1 LGHNA, CDR2 YSLEER. The CDR3 covers 17 residues. V shed 1 base, J shed 1 base, and the junction held 5 bases outside the gene matches. In DNA, the CDR3 is TGCGCCAGCAGCCAAGTCGGACAGGGGGCAGAGAACACTGAAGCTTTCTTT. Residues: CASSQVGQGAENTEAFF.

The chain links TRBV6-2 or TRBV6-3 to TRBJ1-1, with D perhaps matching TRBD1 (5 bases). V was shortened by 5 bases and J by 2 bases, with 9 bases between the two germline ends. Germline CDR1 reads MNHEY; CDR2 reads SVGEGT. CDR3 length equals 13 residues. This CDR3 is CASSTTGNTEAFF. CDR3 nucleotide sequence: TGTGCCAGCAGTACAACAGGCAACACTGAAGCTTTCTTT.

The chain is built from TRBV7-2 and TRBJ2-7; D is unresolved. V lost 1 base, J lost 0 bases, and 4 bases lay in between. Germline CDR1 is SGHTA and CDR2 is FQGNSA. The CDR3 is made up of 13 amino acids. CDR3 DNA sequence: TGTGCCAGCAGCTTAGTGGCCTCCTACGAGCAGTACTTC. It specifies CASSLVASYEQYF.

The V gene is TRBV29-1, the J gene TRBJ2-7, with D perhaps matching TRBD1 (6 bases). Germline lookup yields CDR1 SQVTM and CDR2 ANQGSEA. Trimming stripped 5 bases from V and 6 bases from J, with 17 bases between. The CDR3 covers 13 residues. The CDR3 protein is CSVSSGQPPEQYF. CDR3 DNA: TGCAGCGTTTCCTCCGGACAGCCCCCCGAGCAGTACTTC.

In this sample, this clonotype turned up once. The junction does not match germline at one end; this may be a read error. This chain links TRBV28 with TRBJ1-2; 9 bases map to TRBD1. In germline, CDR1 is MDHEN, CDR2 SYDVKM. This CDR3 spans 14 amino acids. The CDR3 region has the DNA TGTGCCAGCACCTGGACAGGGGAAAGATATGGCCACACCTTC. Translated, it gives CASTWTGERYGHTF.

The V and J genes are TRBV5-1 and TRBJ2-1; TRBD2 agrees at 8 bases. The CDR3 is made up of 14 amino acids. CDR1 and CDR2 from the germline V gene are SGHRS and YFSETQ. V dropped 4 bases and J dropped 4; count of bases not matched to a gene: 4. In DNA form, the CDR3 reads TGCGCCAGCAGCCCGGGGGGGCTTTACAATGAGCAGTTCTTC. It encodes CASSPGGLYNEQFF. Complete variable domain (other parts from reference TRBV5-1 and TRBJ2-1): KAGVTQTPRYLIKTRGQQVTLSCSPISGHRSVSWYQQTPGQGLQFLFEYFSETQRNKGNFPGRFSGRQFSNSRSEMNVSTLELGDSALYLCASSPGGLYNEQFFGPGTRLTVL.

The V and J genes are TRBV29-1 and TRBJ2-7; the D is unclear. This CDR3 has 13 amino acids. V was pared by 7 bases and J by 3 bases, with 16 bases between. Germline V lookup: CDR1 SQVTM, CDR2 ANQGSEA. The CDR3 is CSALPESGYEQYF. CDR3 sequence (DNA): TGCAGCGCCCTCCCCGAGTCCGGCTACGAGCAGTACTTC.

DNA of the CDR3: TGTGCCAGCAGTTCCAACGGCGACAGCAAAGCTTTCTTT. Its translation is CASSSNGDSKAFF. The rearrangement joins TRBV6-5 to TRBJ1-1; D is perhaps TRBD1 (5 bases). The CDR3 totals 13 residues. Trimming cost V 4 bases and J 9 bases, with 15 bases left between them. Germline loops: CDR1 MNHEY, CDR2 SVGAGI.

V usage is TRBV9 and J usage is TRBJ2-1; 7 nucleotides match TRBD2. With 0 bases clipped from V and 7 bases from J, the junction kept 16 bases outside the gene matches. The CDR3 sequence is 18 residues long. CDR1 SGDLS and CDR2 YYNGEE come from the germline V gene. CDR3 protein: CASSVASSGHLPENEQFF. In nucleotides, the CDR3 is TGTGCCAGCAGCGTAGCGTCTAGCGGACACCTACCGGAAAATGAGCAGTTCTTC.

This clonotype has only a few counts. For the CDR3, the DNA is TGTGCCAGCGCTCGAGGGAGTGGACAGGAAGCTTTCTTT. It translates to CASARGSGQEAFF. The chain couples TRBV3-1 to TRBJ1-1; possible D gene TRBD1, 6 bases. The V gene's germline CDR1 is LGHDT and CDR2 YNNKEL (reference sequence). The CDR3 runs to 13 residues. The V end was cut by 8 bases, the J end by 8 bases, with 18 bases between. Full variable domain (outside the CDR3, taken from reference TRBV3-1 and TRBJ1-1): DTAVSQTPKYLVTQMGNDKSIKCEQNLGHDTMYWYKQDSKKFLKIMFSYNNKELIINETVPNRFSPKSPDKAHLNLHINSLELGDSAVYFCASARGSGQEAFFGQGTRLTVV.

The sample holds a few counts of this clonotype. The CDR3 DNA reads as TGTGCCAGCAGTTACGAGGCGGGGAGGGCCAAAAACATTCAGTACTTC. It yields the protein CASSYEAGRAKNIQYF. The chain combines TRBV6-6 with TRBJ2-4; TRBD2 is a possible D gene (6 bases). This CDR3 is built from 16 residues. V lost 2 bases to trimming and J lost 1 base, with 12 bases between them. Germline CDR1 is MNHNY and CDR2 is SVGAGI (reference sequence).

Only one count was recorded for this clonotype. The genes are TRBV4-3 and TRBJ1-4, with TRBD1 matching 7 bases. Trimming removed 5 bases from V and 8 bases from J; junction bases left unmatched: 17. From germline, CDR1 is LGHNA and CDR2 YSLEER. CDR3 length: 17 amino acids. CDR3 residues: CASSLRGGGGIVEKLFF. In DNA form, the CDR3 reads TGCGCCAGCAGCTTGAGGGGAGGGGGCGGAATTGTGGAAAAACTGTTTTTT.

The chain joins TRBV12-3 or TRBV12-4 to TRBJ1-2; 10 bases align to TRBD1. This CDR3 has 15 residues. The J segment lost 6 bases and the V segment lost 3 bases, leaving 7 bases of the junction unmatched. CDR3 bases: TGTGCCAGCAGTTTGACGGGACAGGGGTCCCATGGCTACACCTTC. This translates into CASSLTGQGSHGYTF.

This rearrangement joins TRBV28 to TRBJ2-6, with D possibly called TRBD1 or TRBD2 (5 bases each). The V and J ends lost 2 bases and 0 bases respectively, with 8 bases between them. The germline V gene has CDR1 MDHEN and CDR2 SYDVKM. CDR3 length equals 16 residues. CDR3 DNA sequence: TGTGCCAGCAGTTTAGGGACGGGCTCTGGGGCCAACGTCCTGACTTTC. This sequence encodes CASSLGTGSGANVLTF. The variable domain in full, completed from reference TRBV28 and TRBJ2-6, reads DVKVTQSSRYLVKRTGEKVFLECVQDMDHENMFWYRQDPGLGLRLIYFSYDVKMKEKGDIPEGYSVSREKKERFSLILESASTNQTSMYLCASSLGTGSGANVLTFGAGSRLTVL.

The V gene is TRBV10-3, the J gene TRBJ1-5; TRBD1 aligns across 8 bases. V gave up 10 bases and J gave up 5 bases; unmatched junction bases: 10. The CDR3 consists of 14 residues. Per the germline V gene, CDR1 is ENHRY and CDR2 is SYGVKD. The CDR3 spells CATQDREGYQPQHF. CDR3 DNA sequence: TGTGCCACCCAGGACAGGGAGGGGTATCAGCCCCAGCATTTT.

The rearrangement links TRBV6-5 to TRBJ1-1; the D gene is possibly TRBD1 (6 bases). CDR1 and CDR2 from the germline V gene are MNHEY and SVGAGI. CDR3 length: 15 amino acids. V was shortened by 2 bases and J by 9 bases, with 19 bases between the two germline ends. The CDR3 nucleotides read TGTGCCAGCAGTTACCAGACCACAGGGACCTCACAAGCTTTCTTT. Its protein product is CASSYQTTGTSQAFF.

V usage is TRBV6-2 or TRBV6-3 and J usage is TRBJ1-1; tentatively, D is TRBD1 (6 bases). V was shortened by 10 bases and J by 10 bases, with 22 bases between the two germline ends. This CDR3 has 13 residues. Per germline, CDR1 MNHEY and CDR2 SVGEGT. This chain's CDR3 is CAILSPGGQAAFF. DNA for the CDR3: TGTGCCATCCTCAGCCCCGGGGGCCAGGCAGCTTTCTTT.

This clonotype was recorded a few times. This chain joins TRBV2 and TRBJ1-1; 9 bases are shared with TRBD1. Losses at the gene ends were 4 bases for V and 4 bases for J; bases not matched to a gene: 7. This CDR3 region has 15 residues. Germline lookup yields CDR1 SNHLY and CDR2 FYNNEI. The CDR3 reads CASSAHDRGGTEAFF. The CDR3 DNA is TGTGCCAGCAGTGCCCATGACAGGGGGGGCACTGAAGCTTTCTTT.

V and J are TRBV2 and TRBJ2-7; D might be TRBD2 (6 bases). V dropped 2 bases and J dropped 5 bases, with 16 bases sitting between them. Germline V lookup: CDR1 SNHLY, CDR2 FYNNEI. The CDR3 covers 15 residues. DNA for the CDR3: TGTGCCAGCAGTGAATATCTGAGGTCGGGGGACGAGCAGTACTTC. It translates to CASSEYLRSGDEQYF.

The rearrangement joins TRBV20-1 to TRBJ2-7; 7 nucleotides agree with TRBD1. CDR1 and CDR2 from the germline V gene are DFQATT and SNEGSKA (reference sequence). Trimming cost V 6 bases and J 3 bases; bases outside gene matches: 8. This CDR3 region has 13 residues. Written as DNA, the CDR3 is TGCAGTGCCGAAGACAGGGATAACTACGAGCAGTACTTC. Residues: CSAEDRDNYEQYF.

This clonotype showed up just a few times. The chain has TRBV12-3 or TRBV12-4 and TRBJ1-1; D call uncertain. Trimming removed 0 bases at V and 0 bases at J, with 8 bases between. This CDR3 is 15 amino acids long. The CDR3 DNA reads as TGTGCCAGCAGTTTAGCGCTGGGGATGAACACTGAAGCTTTCTTT. Its protein is CASSLALGMNTEAFF.

The rearrangement uses TRBV7-2 and TRBJ2-3; D is undetermined. Trimming pared 5 bases from V and 5 bases from J, leaving 14 bases between. The germline CDR1 and CDR2 sequences are SGHTA and FQGNSA. CDR3 length: 14 residues. The CDR3 coding sequence is TGTGCCAGCAGCCAGGTCTCTAGTGGAGATACGCAGTATTTT. Translating gives CASSQVSSGDTQYF.

The CDR3 protein is CASRLPGTGVNQPQHF. For the CDR3, the DNA is TGTGCCAGCAGATTACCCGGGACAGGGGTCAATCAGCCCCAGCATTTT. The V gene is TRBV6-1, the J gene TRBJ1-5; 10 bases align to TRBD1. The CDR3 spans 16 residues. Germline CDR1 and CDR2: MNHNS and SASEGT. The J segment lost 3 bases and the V segment lost 6 bases, leaving 8 bases of the junction unmatched.

The V and J genes are TRBV29-1 and TRBJ2-2; D may be TRBD2 (6 bases). This CDR3 is 14 amino acids long. Germline-derived CDR1 and CDR2 are SQVTM and ANQGSEA. Trimming took 4 bases from V and 2 from J, leaving 11 bases between them. The CDR3 loop is CSVAWRGNTGELFF. Written as DNA, the CDR3 is TGCAGCGTTGCCTGGCGGGGTAACACCGGGGAGCTGTTTTTT.

Details on this clonotype: A much larger clone is a single base away; this may be a read error. The rearrangement joins TRBV20-1 to TRBJ1-5; possible D gene TRBD1, 6 bases. Germline V lookup: CDR1 DFQATT, CDR2 SNEGSKA (reference sequence). CDR3 size: 12 residues. The CDR3 here is CSAGAGGQPRHF. CDR3 nucleotides: TGCAGTGCTGGAGCGGGGGGCCAGCCCCGGCATTTT.

At least ten counts were recorded for this clonotype. The rearrangement joins TRBV28 to TRBJ1-5, with a weak D call TRBD1 (5 bases). Trimming stripped 1 base from V and 6 bases from J, with 16 bases between. Germline CDR1 reads MDHEN; CDR2 reads SYDVKM. The CDR3 sequence is 16 residues long. CDR3 loop: CASSLFRPGFVQPQHF. CDR3 DNA: TGTGCCAGCAGTTTATTCAGGCCAGGGTTTGTTCAGCCCCAGCATTTT.

This clonotype was counted between two and nine times. The chain recombines TRBV28 with TRBJ2-3; 9 bases align to TRBD2. Germline loops: CDR1 MDHEN, CDR2 SYDVKM. The CDR3 contains 17 residues. With V trimmed by 6 bases and J by 0 bases, 10 bases remained unmatched. The CDR3 sequence: CASSLSGLAFSTDTQYF. CDR3 in DNA: TGTGCCAGCAGCCTCTCAGGACTAGCGTTTAGCACAGATACGCAGTATTTT.

The V gene is TRBV29-1, the J gene TRBJ2-1; D tentatively reads TRBD1 or TRBD2 (5 bases each). Trimming removed 7 bases at V and 3 bases at J, with 25 bases between. This CDR3 comprises 17 residues. Germline assignment: CDR1 SQVTM and CDR2 ANQGSEA. The CDR3 is CSAEGFDKRNNYNEQFF. For the CDR3, the DNA is TGCAGCGCCGAGGGGTTCGATAAGCGGAACAACTACAATGAGCAGTTCTTC.

The rearrangement links TRBV7-8 to TRBJ1-6; maybe TRBD1 (6 bases). The V end was cut by 2 bases, the J end by 9 bases, with 11 bases between. The CDR3 has 14 amino acids. Germline V lookup: CDR1 SGHVS, CDR2 FQNEAQ. CDR3 residues: CASSLIGGSSPLHF. As DNA, the CDR3 is TGTGCCAGCAGCTTAATAGGGGGGAGTTCACCCCTCCACTTT.

This CDR3 is CASSLTGTGETQYF. CDR3 in DNA: TGTGCCAGCAGTCTCACAGGGACAGGGGAGACCCAGTACTTC. The chain links TRBV27 to TRBJ2-5; 9 bases match TRBD1. Germline values: CDR1 MNHEY, CDR2 SMNVEV (reference sequence). V was clipped by 5 bases and J by 5 bases; unmatched bases: 6. This CDR3 comprises 14 residues.

The gene calls are TRBV27 and TRBJ2-1; 7 nucleotides align to TRBD2. V was clipped by 1 base and J by 4 bases; unmatched bases: 7. Germline V gene lookup returns CDR1 MNHEY and CDR2 SMNVEV (reference sequence). The CDR3 has 16 residues. The CDR3 reads CASSLWGGRGYNEQFF. Written as DNA, the CDR3 is TGTGCCAGCAGTTTATGGGGCGGGAGAGGGTACAATGAGCAGTTCTTC.

Only a few counts were recorded for this clonotype. The chain carries TRBV12-3 or TRBV12-4 and TRBJ1-6; 8 nucleotides match TRBD1. CDR3 size: 18 residues. V trimming: 5 bases; J trimming: 4 bases; junction bases outside the gene matches: 13. The CDR3 sequence is CASSASDREEDYNSPLHF. The CDR3 nucleotides read TGTGCCAGCAGTGCCTCGGACAGGGAAGAAGATTATAATTCACCCCTCCACTTT.